A single sample is the source of the 28 T cell receptor beta chains below, sequenced in a study of cytomegalovirus exposure and HLA in healthy donors. Vbeta (60) and Jbeta (13) primers were used in the PCR. Sequenced by immunoSEQ multiplex PCR; TCRdb stores in-frame clones only, minus some. The sample has roughly 120,000 clones, 75% to 85% seen once. The sample comprised PBMCs. The source of these receptors is a male donor in good health and CMV-seropositive.

This chain connects TRBV11-2 to TRBJ2-1, with D possibly matching TRBD2 (6 bases). Germline assignment: CDR1 SGHAT and CDR2 FQNNGV. This CDR3 is built from 13 residues. Trimming removed 2 bases at V and 6 bases at J, with 8 bases between. The CDR3 DNA sequence: TGTGCCAGCAGCTTACCGGGAGCCAATGAGCAGTTCTTC. It translates to CASSLPGANEQFF.

The V and J genes are TRBV5-1 and TRBJ2-5; D may be TRBD1 (6 bases). Per germline, CDR1 SGHRS and CDR2 YFSETQ. V was pared by 1 base and J by 5 bases, with 15 bases between. The CDR3 has 15 amino acids. This chain's CDR3 is CASSLSQGPKETQYF. CDR3 nucleotide sequence: TGCGCCAGCAGCTTGTCTCAGGGGCCGAAGGAGACCCAGTACTTC.

This clone has more than one count but fewer than ten. The chain links TRBV9 to TRBJ1-3; 7 nucleotides match TRBD1. Per the germline V gene, CDR1 is SGDLS and CDR2 is YYNGEE. V was clipped by 4 bases and J by 0 bases; unmatched bases: 13. This CDR3 region has 18 residues. In nucleotides, the CDR3 is TGTGCCAGCAGCCGACAGGGAGCGGGGGCCCTCTCTGGAAACACCATATATTTT. This translates into CASSRQGAGALSGNTIYF.

The CDR3 bases are TGTGCCAGCAGCTTATTTGAGGGATTCGAATCTGGGGCCAACGTCCTGACTTTC. Protein sequence: CASSLFEGFESGANVLTF. The chain carries TRBV7-6 and TRBJ2-6; maybe TRBD2 (5 bases). Looked up from germline, CDR1 is SGHVS and CDR2 is FNYEAQ. This CDR3 is 18 amino acids long. V was cut by 2 bases and J by 1 base, with 15 bases left in between.

The chain has TRBV9 and TRBJ2-1, with D possibly TRBD2 on 7 matching bases. V was clipped by 4 bases and J by 3 bases, with 23 bases between them. The CDR3 sequence is 18 residues long. Germline assignment: CDR1 SGDLS and CDR2 YYNGEE. The DNA for the CDR3 is TGTGCCAGCAGCCCTGCGGGGGCTCCGGGGCACTACTACAATGAGCAGTTCTTC. It translates to CASSPAGAPGHYYNEQFF.

The chain joins TRBV21-1 to TRBJ1-4. TRBV21-1 is given as a pseudogene. The CDR3 spans 13 residues. CDR3 DNA sequence: TGTGCCAGCAGCAAACGTGAGATTGAAAAACTGTTTTTT. It codes for CASSKREIEKLFF.

This clone was observed a single time. The J gene is TRBJ2-7, the V gene TRBV28; the match to TRBD2 covers 8 bases. Unmatched junction bases numbered 11, after V lost 6 bases and J lost 4 bases. Germline values: CDR1 MDHEN, CDR2 SYDVKM. The CDR3 consists of 15 residues. The CDR3: CASSLLAGYRYEQYF. The CDR3 nucleotides read TGTGCCAGCAGCCTTCTAGCGGGTTACAGGTACGAGCAGTACTTC.

This clone was detected a few times. J is TRBJ1-2 and V is TRBV29-1, with TRBD1 identical over 10 bases. Trimming cost V 4 bases and J 6 bases; bases outside gene matches: 2. Germline CDR1 and CDR2: SQVTM and ANQGSEA. The CDR3 has 12 residues. CDR3 coding DNA: TGCAGCGTTGGGGACAGGGGACATGGCTACACCTTC. This encodes CSVGDRGHGYTF.

The chain carries TRBV28 and TRBJ1-2; D perhaps matches TRBD1 (5 bases). Trimming took 8 bases from V and 2 from J, leaving 15 bases between them. The CDR3 runs to 14 residues. CDR1 and CDR2 from the germline V gene are MDHEN and SYDVKM. The DNA of the CDR3 is TGTGCCAGCCAAGGCAGGGTAGGGAACTATGGCTACACCTTC. It encodes CASQGRVGNYGYTF.

The genes are TRBV5-4 and TRBJ2-1, with 12 bases lining up with TRBD2. This CDR3 is built from 16 residues. Looked up from germline, CDR1 is SGHNT and CDR2 is YYREEE (reference sequence). The junction had 2 bases not matched to a gene; V was cut back by 4 bases and J by 0 bases. The CDR3 DNA is TGTGCCAGCAGCCGGGGACTAGCGGGCTCCTACAATGAGCAGTTCTTC. As protein: CASSRGLAGSYNEQFF.

A single count supports this clone. The genes are TRBV9 and TRBJ2-2, with a weak D call TRBD1 (6 bases). The CDR3 totals 15 residues. Trimming stripped 0 bases from V and 0 bases from J, with 6 bases between. Germline CDR1 SGDLS, CDR2 YYNGEE. The DNA for the CDR3 is TGTGCCAGCAGCGTAGACAGGGCGAACACCGGGGAGCTGTTTTTT. Its translation is CASSVDRANTGELFF.

There are a few counts of this clone. V is TRBV7-2 and J is TRBJ2-1; TRBD2 matches at 7 bases. V lost 0 bases to trimming and J lost 7 bases; unmatched junction nucleotides: 6. CDR3 length equals 15 residues. Germline V gives CDR1 SGHTA, CDR2 FQGNSA. The CDR3 DNA is TGTGCCAGCAGCTTAGCGGGGCTAGCGGTAAATGAGCAGTTCTTC. It specifies CASSLAGLAVNEQFF.

This clone came up once. The J gene is TRBJ2-1, the V gene TRBV11-2; 7 bases match TRBD2. The CDR3 runs to 16 residues. After removal of 1 base from V and 0 bases from J, the junction contained 3 bases not matched to a gene. Germline V lookup: CDR1 SGHAT, CDR2 FQNNGV. The CDR3 is CASSLGGGGSYNEQFF. DNA of the CDR3: TGTGCCAGCAGCTTAGGGGGCGGGGGCTCCTACAATGAGCAGTTCTTC.

CDR3 coding DNA: TGTGCCAGCAGTTTTCCGGGGGGCGGAAATTCACCCCTCCACTTT. Protein sequence: CASSFPGGGNSPLHF. J is TRBJ1-6 and V is TRBV28; perhaps TRBD1 as D (6 bases). Trimming shortened V by 3 bases and J by 7 bases, and 13 bases separated the two germline ends. The CDR3 loop spans 15 amino acids. Germline lookup yields CDR1 MDHEN and CDR2 SYDVKM. The variable domain in full, with the rest retrieved from reference TRBV28 and TRBJ1-6, is DVKVTQSSRYLVKRTGEKVFLECVQDMDHENMFWYRQDPGLGLRLIYFSYDVKMKEKGDIPEGYSVSREKKERFSLILESASTNQTSMYLCASSFPGGGNSPLHFGNGTRLTVT.

This clone was picked up many times. CDR3 nucleotide sequence: TGTGCCAGCGCGGGGTTCTATGGCTACACCTTC. As protein: CASAGFYGYTF. The chain couples TRBV5-6 to TRBJ1-2; D unclear. The CDR3 totals 11 residues. Germline V gives CDR1 SGHDT, CDR2 YYEEEE. V was pared by 7 bases and J by 4 bases, with 8 bases between.

The chain joins TRBV5-4 to TRBJ1-1; D is possibly TRBD1 (5 bases). Germline CDR1 and CDR2: SGHNT and YYREEE (reference sequence). The V gene lost 6 bases and the J gene lost 0 bases, with 15 bases spanning the gap. This CDR3 is built from 15 residues. The DNA of the CDR3 is TGTGCCAGCACCTCGCGGGGGGAAATGAACACTGAAGCTTTCTTT. Amino acid sequence: CASTSRGEMNTEAFF.

This rearrangement joins TRBV6-5 to TRBJ2-7, with unresolved D. The CDR3 has 11 residues. Germline V gene sequence: CDR1 MNHEY, CDR2 SVGAGI. Trimming stripped 7 bases from V and 5 bases from J, with 9 bases between. The CDR3 region is CASKYPDEQYF. The DNA for the CDR3 is TGTGCCAGCAAGTACCCGGACGAGCAGTACTTC.

The table lists this clone with a few counts. This chain uses TRBV27 with TRBJ1-4; tentatively, D is TRBD1 (5 bases). Germline assignment: CDR1 MNHEY and CDR2 SMNVEV (reference sequence). V was cut by 3 bases and J by 7 bases, with 15 bases left in between. This CDR3 has 15 residues. CDR3 amino acids: CASSFGGALGEKLFF. The CDR3 nucleotides are TGTGCCAGCAGTTTTGGAGGGGCCCTGGGTGAAAAACTGTTTTTT.

Here the CDR3 reads CASSPAGLTYEQYF. The CDR3 coding sequence is TGTGCCAGCTCACCTGCGGGACTCACTTACGAGCAGTACTTC. The chain is built from TRBV18 and TRBJ2-7; a possible D gene is TRBD2 (6 bases). CDR3 size: 14 residues. Germline V lookup: CDR1 KGHSH, CDR2 LQKENI. V was clipped by 3 bases and J by 4 bases, with 13 bases between them.

The genes are TRBV2 and TRBJ2-2; 8 bases are shared with TRBD1. Germline trimming cut 6 bases from V and 6 bases from J; bases unmatched to any gene: 12. Germline V gives CDR1 SNHLY, CDR2 FYNNEI. The CDR3 has 16 residues. The CDR3 nucleotides are TGTGCCAGCAGGGACAGGGCCAAATCGGGCGCCGGGGAGCTGTTTTTT. Amino acids: CASRDRAKSGAGELFF. The whole variable domain, remainder taken from reference TRBV2 and TRBJ2-2, is EPEVTQTPSHQVTQMGQEVILRCVPISNHLYFYWYRQILGQKVEFLVSFYNNEISEKSEIFDDQFSVERPDGSNFTLKIRSTKLEDSAMYFCASRDRAKSGAGELFFGEGSRLTVL.

A few counts support this clone. V gene TRBV11-2 combines with J gene TRBJ2-7, with D maybe TRBD1 (5 bases). CDR1 and CDR2 (germline): SGHAT, FQNNGV. Trimming cost V 2 bases and J 1 base, with 9 bases left between them. The CDR3 has 14 amino acids. The CDR3 DNA reads as TGTGCCAGCAGCTTATATGCAGGGTCCTACGAGCAGTACTTC. This translates into CASSLYAGSYEQYF.

V is TRBV29-1 and J is TRBJ2-7, with 7 nucleotides matching TRBD1. The CDR3 runs to 14 residues. CDR1 is SQVTM and CDR2 is ANQGSEA in the germline V gene. J lost 4 bases, V lost 4 bases, and 10 bases had no gene match. CDR3 sequence reads: CSVGPGQKVYEQYF. The CDR3, as DNA: TGCAGCGTTGGACCGGGACAGAAAGTTTACGAGCAGTACTTC.

This sequence joins TRBV28 and TRBJ2-7; 8 bases map to TRBD2. Germline V lookup: CDR1 MDHEN, CDR2 SYDVKM. V dropped 1 base and J dropped 9; count of bases not matched to a gene: 8. The CDR3 sequence is 14 residues long. CDR3 region: CASSLFGGRTRQYF. The CDR3 DNA follows: TGTGCCAGCAGTTTATTTGGCGGGAGGACACGGCAGTACTTC.

The rearrangement links TRBV13 to TRBJ2-7; 13 bases line up with TRBD2. J was trimmed by 4 bases and V by 5 bases; bases with no gene match: 8. CDR3 length equals 16 residues. Germline CDR1 reads PRHDT; CDR2 reads FYEKMQ (reference sequence). This chain's CDR3 is CASSPRGLAGLYEQYF. The CDR3 nucleotides are TGTGCCAGCAGCCCGAGGGGACTAGCGGGATTGTACGAGCAGTACTTC.

The rearrangement links TRBV7-9 to TRBJ2-1, with 11 bases matching TRBD2. The trim removed 4 bases at V and 5 bases at J, leaving 4 bases unmatched. There are 15 residues in the CDR3. The V gene's germline CDR1 is SEHNR and CDR2 FQNEAQ (reference sequence). The CDR3 bases are TGTGCCAGCAGCTCAGGACTAGCGGGCCACAATGAGCAGTTCTTC. Protein product: CASSSGLAGHNEQFF.

This clone has more than one count but fewer than ten. The CDR3: CASAPPGGQSRRKFGNTIYF. The CDR3 region has the DNA TGTGCTAGTGCCCCCCCCGGGGGACAGAGTCGCCGGAAGTTCGGAAACACCATATATTTT. This rearrangement joins TRBV12-5 to TRBJ1-3, with 7 bases identical to TRBD1. The V gene end was trimmed by 7 bases and the J gene end by 4 bases; junction bases not matched to a gene: 25. Germline-derived CDR1 and CDR2 are LGHNT and FRNRAP. This CDR3 has 20 residues.

The J gene is TRBJ2-1, the V gene TRBV30, with 8 bases matching TRBD2. J gave up 7 bases and V 2 bases, and 13 bases lay outside the gene matches. Germline V gene sequence: CDR1 GTSNPN, CDR2 SVGIG (reference sequence). CDR3 length: 16 residues. The CDR3 protein is CAWSPRGLVQGNEQFF. The CDR3 DNA sequence: TGTGCCTGGAGTCCGAGGGGACTAGTTCAGGGGAATGAGCAGTTCTTC.

This clone appeared a few times. This rearrangement joins TRBV27 to TRBJ2-7; no reliable D call. This CDR3 is 12 amino acids long. Trimming stripped 1 base from V and 3 bases from J, with 4 bases between. Germline V lookup: CDR1 MNHEY, CDR2 SMNVEV (reference sequence). The CDR3 coding sequence is TGTGCCAGCAGTTTATACAGCTACGAGCAGTACTTC. Encoded protein: CASSLYSYEQYF.